The TCR beta chain under discussion was sequenced for a study of blood T cell repertoires in COVID-19 (dated by TCRdb to 2019 to 2021). Study-wide context: The collaborator samples originated in the United States, Italy and Spain and spanned the acute and convalescent phases of COVID-19. Sample metadata almost always included a de-identified subject ID, COVID-19 status, age in years and sex. Subjects who had been exposed to COVID-19, were actively infected with it, or had recovered from it provided the deeply sampled blood TCRbeta repertoires that made up the dataset. Samples were obtained from the ongoing ImmuneRACE study (first 160 participants) and from over a thousand subjects provided by 6 global collaborators. The repertoires were released in a freely available public database meant as a resource for research on the immune response to SARS-CoV-2. Where HLA class I and class II types were available, the types were taken from metadata supplied by the sample provider, not from assay-based typing. The material from the prospective study consisted of cDNA or gDNA derived from T cells, B-cell-depleted T cells, or PBMCs. Overall study results and their limits: How much clinical and demographic metadata was included differed by source and by participant, and the metadata was provided uncurated.

Each collaborating institution followed its own protocols to collect whole blood in K2EDTA tubes. For TCRbeta analysis, collaborators shipped samples in one of three forms: frozen whole blood, isolated PBMCs, or DNA extracted from either of those sample types. Points on this clone: There is no known antigen for this receptor. The sample holds no much larger clone one base away, and base qualities are not on file.

The germline V gene encodes CDR1 MDHEN and CDR2 SYDVKM. V drops 4 bases and J drops 8 bases, leaving 20 bases in between. From cysteine to phenylalanine, the CDR3 is 15 amino acids long. Kept here is only the CDR3 DNA, which spans 45 bases and is read in frame from base 1. TCRbeta CDR3 regions were amplified from genomic DNA using the immunoSEQ Assay, a bias-controlled multiplex PCR. Concerning the study's data processing: Within the assay, amplification of reference gene primers was used to estimate how many nucleated cells each sample contained. To quantify the absolute abundance of each unique TCRbeta CDR3 rearrangement, sequence reads were collapsed and filtered. For each sample, productive Simpson clonality was calculated as the square root of Simpson's diversity index across productive rearrangements. In its TCRdb copy, this immuneACCESS table keeps in-frame sequences only and misses some clones. Where compared with another copy, unresolved V genes explain less than half of these, and the others have no known cause. The V and J calls and clone size come from that table; D and trimming were worked out from the DNA. The sample yields 150,000 to 200,000 clones; around nine tenths were counted once. Clones ranked in the top ten supply approximately 2.5% of the sample.

Material for sequencing was peripheral blood. The clonotype comes from a man aged 40-49 years with active or convalescent COVID-19. The V and J segments used are TRBV28 and TRBJ1-2; matching of 5 bases hints at TRBD1 as the D gene. DNA sequence: TGTGCCAGCAGTTACGGACGGGGAGGGGCCCGGGGCTACACCTTC. It translates as CASSYGRGGARGYTF.